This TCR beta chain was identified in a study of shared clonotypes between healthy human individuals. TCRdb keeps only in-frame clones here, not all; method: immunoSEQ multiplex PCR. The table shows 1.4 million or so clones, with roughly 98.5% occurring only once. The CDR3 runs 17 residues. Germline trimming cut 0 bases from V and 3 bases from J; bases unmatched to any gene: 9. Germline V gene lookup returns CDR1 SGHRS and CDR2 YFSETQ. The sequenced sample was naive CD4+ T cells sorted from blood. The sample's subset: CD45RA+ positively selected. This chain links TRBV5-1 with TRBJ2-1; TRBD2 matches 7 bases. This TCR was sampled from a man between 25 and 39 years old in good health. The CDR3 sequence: CASSLVGGGRGYNEQFF. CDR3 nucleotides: TGCGCCAGCAGCTTGGTTGGAGGAGGGAGGGGCTACAATGAGCAGTTCTTC. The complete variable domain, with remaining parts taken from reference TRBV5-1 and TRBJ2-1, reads KAGVTQTPRYLIKTRGQQVTLSCSPISGHRSVSWYQQTPGQGLQFLFEYFSETQRNKGNFPGRFSGRQFSNSRSEMNVSTLELGDSALYLCASSLVGGGRGYNEQFFGPGTRLTVL.